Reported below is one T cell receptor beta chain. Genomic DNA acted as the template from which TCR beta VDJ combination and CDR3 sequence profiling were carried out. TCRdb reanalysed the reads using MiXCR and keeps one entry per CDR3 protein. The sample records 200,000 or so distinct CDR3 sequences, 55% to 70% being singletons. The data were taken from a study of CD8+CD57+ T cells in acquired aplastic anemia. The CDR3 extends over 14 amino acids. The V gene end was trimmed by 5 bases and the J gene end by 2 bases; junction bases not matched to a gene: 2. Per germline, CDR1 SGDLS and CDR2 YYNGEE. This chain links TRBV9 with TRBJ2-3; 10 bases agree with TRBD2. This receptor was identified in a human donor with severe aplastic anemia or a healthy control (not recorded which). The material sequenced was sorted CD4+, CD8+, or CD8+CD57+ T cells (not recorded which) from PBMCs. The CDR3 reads CASSSGGYTDTQYF. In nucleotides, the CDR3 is TGTGCCAGCAGTAGCGGGGGGTACACAGATACGCAGTATTTT.